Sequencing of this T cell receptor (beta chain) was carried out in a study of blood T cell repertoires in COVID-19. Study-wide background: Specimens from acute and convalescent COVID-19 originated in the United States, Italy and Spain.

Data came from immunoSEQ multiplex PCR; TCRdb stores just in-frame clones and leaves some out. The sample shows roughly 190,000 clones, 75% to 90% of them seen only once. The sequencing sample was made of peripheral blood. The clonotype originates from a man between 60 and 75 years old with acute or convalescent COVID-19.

CDR3 coding DNA: TGTGCCAGCAGCCCAGCTAGCGTTACCTACAATGAGCAGTTCTTC. Translated, it gives CASSPASVTYNEQFF. This rearrangement joins TRBV7-3 to TRBJ2-1; tentatively, D is TRBD2 (6 bases). The germline V and J ends were trimmed by 5 bases and 2 bases, with 13 bases remaining between them. Germline assignment: CDR1 SGHTA and CDR2 FQGTGA. The CDR3 length is 15 residues.